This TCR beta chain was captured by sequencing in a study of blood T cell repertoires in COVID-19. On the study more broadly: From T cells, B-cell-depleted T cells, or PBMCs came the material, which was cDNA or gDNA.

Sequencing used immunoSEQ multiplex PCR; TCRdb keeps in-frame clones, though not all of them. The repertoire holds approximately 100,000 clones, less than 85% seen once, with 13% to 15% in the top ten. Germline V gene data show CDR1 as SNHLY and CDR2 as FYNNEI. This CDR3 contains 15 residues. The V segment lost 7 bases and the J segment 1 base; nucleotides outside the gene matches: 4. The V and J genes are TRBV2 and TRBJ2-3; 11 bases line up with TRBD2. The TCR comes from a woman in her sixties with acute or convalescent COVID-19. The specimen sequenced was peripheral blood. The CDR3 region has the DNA TGTGCCAGCACCGGACTAGCGGGTGGCACAGATACGCAGTATTTT. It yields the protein CASTGLAGGTDTQYF.